This TCR beta chain originates from a study of PD-1 blockade in classical Hodgkin lymphoma. About this clone itself: What it recognizes is unknown.

Assay used: immunoSEQ multiplex PCR; TCRdb lists only in-frame clones, some missing. Of around 20,000 clones in the sample, 70% to 90% were seen once. Each patient relapsed following autologous stem cell transplantation, and prior brentuximab vedotin exposure differed. Regarding the study as a whole: No one has yet defined what causes the repertoire differences, which may be disease activity or prior therapy. Patients starting nivolumab under 1 year after ASCT were excluded. Partial responders and progressors had significantly lower baseline TCR diversity.

CDR3 length equals 16 residues. V shed 8 bases and J shed 0 bases, with 17 bases lying between them. Germline V CDR1 and CDR2: SNHLY, FYNNEI. Source: peripheral blood mononuclear cells (PBMCs), taken before the second cycle of nivolumab. The V gene is TRBV2, the J gene TRBJ1-3, with D tentatively TRBD1 (5 bases). This receptor was identified in a human donor with classical Hodgkin lymphoma. CDR3 sequence (DNA): TGTGCCAGCGGGGGTCAACAGGTTCGCTCTGGAAACACCATATATTTT. Its translation: CASGGQQVRSGNTIYF.